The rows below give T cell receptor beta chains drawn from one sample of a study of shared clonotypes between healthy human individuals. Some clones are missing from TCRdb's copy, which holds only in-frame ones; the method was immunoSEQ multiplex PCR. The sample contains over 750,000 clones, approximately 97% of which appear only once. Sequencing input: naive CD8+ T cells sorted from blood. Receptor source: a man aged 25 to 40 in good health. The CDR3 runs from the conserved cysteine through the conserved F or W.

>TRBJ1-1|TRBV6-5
CASSSTGKPDTEAFF
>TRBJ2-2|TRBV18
CASSPSRRAANTGELFF
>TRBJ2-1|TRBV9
CASSQVDSYNEQFF
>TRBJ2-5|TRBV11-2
CASSFPPIWEGHPQETQYF
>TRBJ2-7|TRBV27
CASSLKDNYEQYF
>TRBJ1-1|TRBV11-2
CASSAEQGAEAFF
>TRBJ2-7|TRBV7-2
CASSKGQRFPSYEQYF
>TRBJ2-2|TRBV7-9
CASSLVQTGELFF
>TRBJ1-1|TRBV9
CASGHLDTEAFF
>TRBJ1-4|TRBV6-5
CASTWTGNEKLFF
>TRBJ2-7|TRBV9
CASSVVVWGLSYEQYF
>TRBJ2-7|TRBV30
CAWSVHISQRVSYEQYF
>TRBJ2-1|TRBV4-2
CASSQVSGTSGINEQFF
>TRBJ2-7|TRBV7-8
CASSFRYEDYEQYF
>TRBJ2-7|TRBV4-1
CASSHSPGEPDMDPYEQYF
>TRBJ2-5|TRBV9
CASNLRGGRETQYF
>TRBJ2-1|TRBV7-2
CASSLGQGYEQFF
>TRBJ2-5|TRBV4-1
CASSQDRDRWQETQYF
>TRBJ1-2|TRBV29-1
CSVEGREGYTF
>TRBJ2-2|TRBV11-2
CASSLPWDPNTGELFF
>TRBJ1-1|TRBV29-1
CSVERQNTEAFF
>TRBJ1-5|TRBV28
CASSLFRGNQPQHF
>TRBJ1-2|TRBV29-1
CSVVVGGTIKNPGGYTF
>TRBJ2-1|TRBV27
CASSLGAGPYNEQFF
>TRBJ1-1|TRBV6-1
CASSESAVEAFF
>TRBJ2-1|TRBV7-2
CASSLPNIGFSYNEQFF
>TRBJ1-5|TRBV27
CASSFHRNSNQPQHF
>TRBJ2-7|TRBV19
CASTAGRGYEQYF
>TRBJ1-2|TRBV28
CASSFGTGYTF
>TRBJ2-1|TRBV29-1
CSVARQGPNNEQFF
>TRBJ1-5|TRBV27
CASRPYSNQPQHF
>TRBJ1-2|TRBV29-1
CSVEDQWQSTSTDYGYTF
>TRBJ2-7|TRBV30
CAWKSGNSYEQYF
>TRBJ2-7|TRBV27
CASSFTGGIYEQYF
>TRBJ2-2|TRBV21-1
CASSYPGWTSGRGGELFF
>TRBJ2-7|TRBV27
CASGPGSRFEQYF
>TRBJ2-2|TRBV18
CASTRPLRNTGELFF
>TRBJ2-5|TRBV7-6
CASSLELAGEYQETQYF
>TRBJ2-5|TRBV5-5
CASSFENRGPRAAQYF
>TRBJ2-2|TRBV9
CASSTPPASGELFF
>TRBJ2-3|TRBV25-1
CASSESGVDVTSTDTQYF
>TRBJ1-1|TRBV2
CASSRVSNTEAFF
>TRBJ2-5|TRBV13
CASSFGGLMTGEETQYF
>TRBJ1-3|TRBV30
CAWSSGLGNTIYF
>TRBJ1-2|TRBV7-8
CASSWEAQGAGGYTF
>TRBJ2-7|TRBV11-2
CASSPSPRYEQYF